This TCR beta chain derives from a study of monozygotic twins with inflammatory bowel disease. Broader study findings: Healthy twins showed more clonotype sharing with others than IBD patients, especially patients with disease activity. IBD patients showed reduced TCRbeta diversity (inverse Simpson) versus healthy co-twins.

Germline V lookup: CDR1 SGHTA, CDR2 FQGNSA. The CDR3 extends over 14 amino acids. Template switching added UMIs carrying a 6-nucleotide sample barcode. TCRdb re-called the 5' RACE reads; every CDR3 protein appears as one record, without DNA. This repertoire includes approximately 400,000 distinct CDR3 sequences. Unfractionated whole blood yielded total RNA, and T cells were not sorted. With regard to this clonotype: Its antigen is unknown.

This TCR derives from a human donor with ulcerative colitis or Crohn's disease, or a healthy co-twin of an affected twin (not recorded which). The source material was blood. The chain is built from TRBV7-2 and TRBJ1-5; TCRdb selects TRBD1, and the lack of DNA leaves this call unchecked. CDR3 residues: CASSLGAGEQPQHF.